Below, 12 T cell receptor beta chains from the same sample are listed, as sequenced in a study of beta chain features in type 1 diabetes. Expressed TCRB transcripts were sequenced because the entire RNA isolate underwent reverse transcription. Some clones are missing from TCRdb's copy, which holds only in-frame ones; the method was immunoSEQ multiplex PCR. The sample consists of 350,000 or so clones, about 19% of them appearing once. The sequenced sample consisted of naive CD4+ T cells from blood. These TCRs come from a woman aged 18-30 years in good health.

This clone was seen a few times. The CDR3 DNA is TGCGCCAGCAGCTCCCGGGACTTTTTAGAGACCCAGTACTTC. Protein product: CASSSRDFLETQYF. The chain joins TRBV5-1 to TRBJ2-5; tentative D call: TRBD2 (6 bases). CDR3 length equals 14 residues. Germline CDR1 SGHRS, CDR2 YFSETQ. Trimming left V 3 bases short and J 4 bases short, with 13 bases between.

The sample holds one count of this clone. The V and J genes are TRBV4-2 and TRBJ2-3; 14 nucleotides line up with TRBD2. CDR3 length: 19 amino acids. The ends lost 0 bases at V and 5 bases at J; junction bases unmatched: 10. Germline CDR1 LGHNA, CDR2 YNFKEQ. The CDR3 coding sequence is TGTGCCAGCAGCCAAGATGGAGGCGGGACTAGCGGGAGTAAAGATACGCAGTATTTT. It specifies CASSQDGGGTSGSKDTQYF.

The chain employs TRBV9 and TRBJ1-2, with 8 bases matching TRBD1. Germline loops: CDR1 SGDLS, CDR2 YYNGEE. The junction had 18 bases not matched to a gene; V was cut back by 4 bases and J by 4 bases. The CDR3 has 18 amino acids. In nucleotides, the CDR3 is TGTGCCAGCAGCCTCCAACCTGGGACAGGTGGCTCGGGCTATGGCTACACCTTC. It codes for CASSLQPGTGGSGYGYTF.

V usage is TRBV6-1 and J usage is TRBJ2-3; D not resolved. The germline V gene has CDR1 MNHNS and CDR2 SASEGT. This CDR3 region has 11 residues. With 4 bases removed from V and 7 bases from J, the gap between germline ends came to 6 bases. This CDR3 reads CASSVSNTQYF. CDR3 nucleotides: TGTGCCAGCAGTGTTTCAAATACGCAGTATTTT.

The gene calls are TRBV7-2 and TRBJ2-7; TRBD2 agrees at 9 bases. The CDR3 sequence is 15 residues long. V shed 2 bases and J 2 bases; nucleotides not matched to a gene: 4. CDR1 SGHTA and CDR2 FQGNSA come from the germline V gene. DNA for the CDR3: TGTGCCAGCAGCTTACTAGCGGGGCTTACCTACGAGCAGTACTTC. This sequence encodes CASSLLAGLTYEQYF. Together with reference TRBV7-2 and TRBJ2-7, the CDR3 gives the full variable domain: GAGVSQSPSNKVTEKGKDVELRCDPISGHTALYWYRQSLGQGLEFLIYFQGNSAPDKSGLPSDRFSAERTGGSVSTLTIQRTQQEDSAVYLCASSLLAGLTYEQYFGPGTRLTVT.

This clone appeared a few times. The chain couples TRBV10-3 to TRBJ1-1; 7 bases fit TRBD1. The CDR3 is made up of 13 amino acids. Germline CDR1 is ENHRY and CDR2 is SYGVKD. The V gene end was trimmed by 6 bases and the J gene end by 4 bases; junction bases not matched to a gene: 5. The chain's CDR3 is CAISRQGGTEAFF. The DNA for the CDR3 is TGTGCCATCAGCCGACAGGGAGGCACTGAAGCTTTCTTT.

This chain links TRBV7-2 with TRBJ2-3; 8 positions match TRBD2. CDR1 is SGHTA, CDR2 FQGNSA, per germline. The V and J ends lost 6 bases and 11 bases, in that order; junction bases with no gene match: 7. The CDR3 has 12 residues. CDR3 residues: CASSRTGREQYF. The CDR3 coding sequence is TGTGCCAGCAGTAGGACCGGGAGGGAGCAGTATTTT.

The chain couples TRBV18 to TRBJ1-5; no clear D gene. The CDR3 loop spans 15 amino acids. Trimming cost V 3 bases and J 9 bases, with 18 bases left between them. CDR1 and CDR2 from the germline V gene are KGHSH and LQKENI. CDR3 DNA sequence: TGTGCCAGCTCACCCGAAGGCACGGGGTTTGGGCCCCAGCATTTT. Amino acid sequence: CASSPEGTGFGPQHF. Variable domain in full (rest from reference TRBV18 and TRBJ1-5): NAGVMQNPRHLVRRRGQEARLRCSPMKGHSHVYWYRQLPEEGLKFMVYLQKENIIDESGMPKERFSAEFPKEGPSILRIQQVVRGDSAAYFCASSPEGTGFGPQHFGDGTRLSIL.

V gene TRBV7-6 combines with J gene TRBJ2-1, with 12 bases identical to TRBD2. The V segment lost 2 bases and the J segment 9 bases; nucleotides outside the gene matches: 8. The CDR3 is made up of 16 amino acids. The germline CDR1 and CDR2 sequences are SGHVS and FNYEAQ. The CDR3 DNA is TGTGCCAGCAGCTTACCGCTAGCGGGAGGGCCGAGTGAGCAGTTCTTC. Protein product: CASSLPLAGGPSEQFF. The full variable domain, in which reference TRBV7-6 and TRBJ2-1 provide the parts outside the CDR3, is GAGVSQSPRYKVTKRGQDVALRCDPISGHVSLYWYRQALGQGPEFLTYFNYEAQQDKSGLPNDRFSAERPEGSISTLTIQRTEQRDSAMYRCASSLPLAGGPSEQFFGPGTRLTVL.

The chain uses TRBV5-7 and TRBJ2-7; maybe TRBD2 (5 bases). TRBV5-7 falls under the ORF class, with uncertain function. The CDR3 length is 16 residues. With 2 bases removed from V and 1 base from J, the gap between germline ends came to 16 bases. The CDR3 DNA sequence: TGTGCCAGCAGCTTTGATGCCCCGGGAAAATCCTACGAGCAGTACTTC. It yields the protein CASSFDAPGKSYEQYF.

This clone was picked up a small number of times. The V gene is TRBV29-1, the J gene TRBJ2-5; possible D gene TRBD2, 6 bases. Germline assignment: CDR1 SQVTM and CDR2 ANQGSEA. This CDR3 spans 13 amino acids. V lost 8 bases to trimming and J lost 5 bases, with 18 bases between them. The CDR3 is CSSRRTGVETQYF. The CDR3 DNA reads as TGCAGCTCCAGAAGGACGGGGGTTGAGACCCAGTACTTC. The whole variable domain, filled in from reference TRBV29-1 and TRBJ2-5, reads SAVISQKPSRDICQRGTSLTIQCQVDSQVTMMFWYRQQPGQSLTLIATANQGSEATYESGFVIDKFPISRPNLTFSTLTVSNMSPEDSSIYLCSSRRTGVETQYFGPGTRLLVL.

The V and J genes are TRBV30 and TRBJ2-2, with D possibly TRBD2 on 6 matching bases. CDR3 size: 13 residues. CDR1 is GTSNPN, CDR2 SVGIG, per germline (reference sequence). The V gene lost 1 base and the J gene lost 7 bases, with 10 bases spanning the gap. CDR3 region: CAWSGGTNGELFF. In DNA, the CDR3 is TGTGCCTGGAGTGGCGGGACGAACGGGGAGCTGTTTTTT.